These 27 T cell receptor beta chains share one sample of origin, sequenced in a study of OX40 agonist ivuxolimab in advanced cancers. The assay was immunoSEQ multiplex PCR, and TCRdb's table has in-frame clones only and misses some. The repertoire holds 60,000 to 85,000 clones, with approximately 95% as singletons. The source was CD4+ or CD8+ T cells sorted from blood, collected in a trial of the OX40 agonist ivuxolimab. Receptors originate from an adult with an advanced solid tumor such as melanoma, head and neck, liver or kidney cancer.

The chain combines TRBV29-1 with TRBJ2-1; no clear D gene. The CDR3 has 12 residues. Per germline, CDR1 SQVTM and CDR2 ANQGSEA. V dropped 1 base and J dropped 9 bases, with 10 bases sitting between them. The CDR3 protein is CSVEVATGEQFF. CDR3 coding DNA: TGCAGCGTTGAAGTTGCGACCGGTGAGCAGTTCTTC.

This chain uses TRBV6-5 with TRBJ2-1; possibly TRBD2 for D (5 bases). Trimming left V 0 bases short and J 0 bases short, with 6 bases between. The CDR3 totals 15 residues. Germline lookup yields CDR1 MNHEY and CDR2 SVGAGI. In DNA form, the CDR3 reads TGTGCCAGCAGTTACTCAGGGAGCTCCTACAATGAGCAGTTCTTC. Translating it yields CASSYSGSSYNEQFF.

The V and J genes are TRBV5-6 and TRBJ2-1; 9 nucleotides agree with TRBD2. The trim removed 0 bases at V and 8 bases at J, leaving 12 bases unmatched. Per germline, CDR1 SGHDT and CDR2 YYEEEE. This CDR3 region has 17 residues. CDR3 residues: CASSLVEREAQWYEQFF. The CDR3 DNA follows: TGTGCCAGCAGCTTGGTCGAGCGGGAGGCCCAATGGTATGAGCAGTTCTTC.

The J gene is TRBJ1-1, the V gene TRBV6-5; D call uncertain. There are 11 residues in the CDR3. V was pared by 8 bases and J by 1 base, with 5 bases between. Germline V gene data show CDR1 as MNHEY and CDR2 as SVGAGI. The CDR3 DNA follows: TGTGCCAGCTGGAGGAACACTGAAGCTTTCTTT. This encodes CASWRNTEAFF.

The CDR3 sequence is CASSPRQDPNTGELFF. In DNA form, the CDR3 reads TGTGCCAGCTCACCAAGACAGGATCCGAACACCGGGGAGCTGTTTTTT. The chain carries TRBV18 and TRBJ2-2, with TRBD1 as a possible D gene (6 bases). Germline V gene data show CDR1 as KGHSH and CDR2 as LQKENI. The CDR3 is made up of 16 amino acids. V lost 2 bases and J 0 bases, leaving 10 bases between the germline ends.

The rearrangement uses TRBV27 and TRBJ2-7; 7 positions match TRBD2. Germline lookup yields CDR1 MNHEY and CDR2 SMNVEV (reference sequence). The CDR3 is 15 amino acids. V was clipped by 8 bases and J by 3 bases; unmatched bases: 13. The CDR3 is CASRWGTAGSYEQYF. The CDR3 DNA reads TGTGCCAGCCGATGGGGCACAGCGGGGAGCTACGAGCAGTACTTC.

This clone has only a few counts. The chain couples TRBV9 to TRBJ1-4, with D uncertain. This CDR3 contains 14 residues. Germline CDR1 is SGDLS and CDR2 is YYNGEE. Trimming removed 4 bases at V and 10 bases at J, with 17 bases between. The CDR3 DNA sequence: TGTGCCAGCAGCCGTAAGCGGGAGCCGGGAAAACTGTTTTTT. This translates into CASSRKREPGKLFF.

This rearrangement joins TRBV7-2 to TRBJ2-4; 8 bases line up with TRBD1. J was trimmed by 3 bases and V by 5 bases; bases with no gene match: 9. The CDR3 consists of 16 residues. Germline V lookup: CDR1 SGHTA, CDR2 FQGNSA. The CDR3 region is CASSPAGGSYKNIQYF. CDR3 DNA: TGTGCCAGCAGCCCTGCAGGGGGCAGCTACAAAAACATTCAGTACTTC.

Concerning this clone: Relative to the germline gene, one junction end is altered; a read error may explain this. The chain has TRBV7-9 and TRBJ1-5, with D perhaps matching TRBD1 (6 bases). The CDR3 is 18 residues long. The germline CDR1 and CDR2 sequences are SEHNR and FQNEAQ (reference sequence). CDR3 sequence reads: CASSLAPERRQVYQPQHF. Here the CDR3 DNA reads TGTGCCAGCAGCCTAGCCCCTGAGCGTAGACAGGTTTATCAGCCCCAGCATTTT.

The V and J genes are TRBV5-6 and TRBJ2-5; D is unclear. Germline assignment: CDR1 SGHDT and CDR2 YYEEEE. V dropped 3 bases and J dropped 5 bases, with 5 bases sitting between them. The length of the CDR3 is 11 residues. CDR3 DNA sequence: TGTGCCAGCAGCTATAAGGAGACCCAGTACTTC. Translation gives CASSYKETQYF.

This clone occurred once. The chain couples TRBV6-7 to TRBJ2-1; possible D gene TRBD2, 7 bases. TRBV6-7 is reported as an ORF; its role is uncertain. Trimming pared 6 bases from V and 6 bases from J, leaving 21 bases between. The CDR3 sequence is 16 residues long. The CDR3 loop reads CASSLLAHKGGNEQFF. The CDR3 DNA is TGTGCCAGCAGCCTACTAGCGCATAAAGGGGGCAATGAGCAGTTCTTC.

The V and J genes are TRBV27 and TRBJ2-1; 7 bases match TRBD1. V dropped 5 bases and J dropped 4; count of bases not matched to a gene: 5. Germline lookup yields CDR1 MNHEY and CDR2 SMNVEV (reference sequence). The CDR3 sequence is 14 residues long. For the CDR3, the DNA is TGTGCCAGCAGTCTCGGACAGGAGTACAATGAGCAGTTCTTC. It is translated as CASSLGQEYNEQFF.

The chain carries TRBV4-1 and TRBJ1-2; D is ambiguous. This CDR3 is 17 amino acids long. CDR1 MGHRA and CDR2 YSYEKL come from the germline V gene. The V gene lost 0 bases and the J gene lost 4 bases, with 18 bases spanning the gap. CDR3 coding DNA: TGCGCCAGCAGCCAAGATCCCGGTTCGGGCCCGGGCTATGGCTACACCTTC. This encodes CASSQDPGSGPGYGYTF.

This sequence joins TRBV29-1 and TRBJ2-7; D might be TRBD2 (6 bases). The CDR3 covers 14 residues. V was trimmed by 0 bases and J by 1 base, leaving 10 bases between them. CDR1 is SQVTM, CDR2 ANQGSEA, per germline. The CDR3 nucleotides are TGCAGCGTTGAAGAGGCGGAGGGGTCCTACGAGCAGTACTTC. Translating it yields CSVEEAEGSYEQYF.

J is TRBJ2-7 and V is TRBV7-2; D remains unclear. V gave up 5 bases and J gave up 0 bases, with 5 bases separating them. The CDR3 totals 12 residues. Germline CDR1 SGHTA, CDR2 FQGNSA. Written as DNA, the CDR3 is TGTGCCAGCAGCCCCAGCTCCTACGAGCAGTACTTC. It codes for CASSPSSYEQYF.

V usage is TRBV9 and J usage is TRBJ2-2; D is unclear. The germline V gene encodes CDR1 SGDLS and CDR2 YYNGEE. Trimming cost V 6 bases and J 1 base, with 7 bases left between them. The CDR3 runs 13 residues. CDR3 in DNA: TGTGCCAGCACCGAAGAGAACACCGGGGAGCTGTTTTTT. This translates into CASTEENTGELFF.

The gene calls are TRBV4-1 and TRBJ2-2, with 7 bases identical to TRBD1. This CDR3 is built from 16 residues. CDR1 is MGHRA and CDR2 is YSYEKL in the germline V gene. After removal of 7 bases from V and 2 bases from J, the junction contained 10 bases not matched to a gene. This CDR3 is CASTDRTHKNTGELFF. DNA for the CDR3: TGCGCCAGCACGGACAGGACCCACAAAAACACCGGGGAGCTGTTTTTT.

This chain links TRBV5-5 with TRBJ2-7; 8 bases are a match to TRBD2. CDR1 and CDR2 (germline): SGHKS, YYEKEE (reference sequence). Trimming cost V 1 base and J 4 bases; bases outside gene matches: 4. The CDR3 is made up of 14 amino acids. The CDR3 DNA reads as TGTGCCAGCAGCTTGTCCGGGGGGGCTTACGAGCAGTACTTC. This translates into CASSLSGGAYEQYF.

This clone was counted once. V is TRBV10-2 and J is TRBJ2-1; 13 bases are shared with TRBD2. This CDR3 spans 17 amino acids. Germline V lookup: CDR1 WSHSY, CDR2 SAAADI. V was pared by 8 bases and J by 0 bases, with 7 bases of the junction left unmatched. This CDR3 is CASELAGGVRSYNEQFF. DNA of the CDR3: TGCGCCAGCGAACTAGCGGGAGGGGTCCGCTCCTACAATGAGCAGTTCTTC.

This rearrangement joins TRBV9 to TRBJ2-5; no reliable D call. Trimming shortened V by 5 bases and J by 2 bases, and 10 bases separated the two germline ends. Looked up from germline, CDR1 is SGDLS and CDR2 is YYNGEE. This CDR3 is built from 13 residues. In DNA form, the CDR3 reads TGTGCCAGCAGTCGATACGATCAAGAGACCCAGTACTTC. Protein: CASSRYDQETQYF.

J is TRBJ1-1 and V is TRBV19; D is unresolved. Germline loops: CDR1 LNHDA, CDR2 SQIVND (reference sequence). Trimming took 4 bases from V and 1 from J, leaving 13 bases between them. This CDR3 region has 15 residues. The CDR3, as DNA: TGTGCCAGTAGTAACCTTCTATCGGGGAACACTGAAGCTTTCTTT. Its translation is CASSNLLSGNTEAFF.

This CDR3 is CASSFLAGGEQFF. The CDR3 DNA reads as TGTGCCAGCAGTTTCCTAGCGGGAGGGGAGCAGTTCTTC. The chain uses TRBV27 and TRBJ2-1; 12 nucleotides line up with TRBD2. Germline CDR1 and CDR2: MNHEY and SMNVEV (reference sequence). J lost 10 bases, V lost 3 bases, and 1 base had no gene match. CDR3 length: 13 residues.

In this sample, this clone turned up a few times. The CDR3 DNA reads as TGCAGCGTTCTCTGGGGCGAAGCTTTCTTT. Translation gives CSVLWGEAFF. The chain combines TRBV29-1 with TRBJ1-1; possibly TRBD1 for D (5 bases). The CDR3 totals 10 residues. CDR1 is SQVTM, CDR2 ANQGSEA, per germline. The V and J ends lost 5 bases and 8 bases respectively, with 9 bases between them.

The CDR3 is CATQGGGEAFF. The CDR3 coding sequence is TGTGCCACCCAGGGAGGGGGTGAAGCTTTCTTT. The gene calls are TRBV6-6 and TRBJ1-1; D may be TRBD1 (6 bases). The CDR3 contains 11 residues. V was clipped by 10 bases and J by 7 bases, with 13 bases between them. Per germline, CDR1 MNHNY and CDR2 SVGAGI (reference sequence).

The rearrangement uses TRBV4-1 and TRBJ1-1; D is unclear. The V gene's germline CDR1 is MGHRA and CDR2 YSYEKL. Between the trimmed V and J ends, which lost 7 bases and 1 base, there was a span of 10 bases. CDR3 size: 13 residues. CDR3: CASNPPGNTEAFF. The CDR3 DNA is TGCGCCAGCAACCCCCCGGGGAACACTGAAGCTTTCTTT.

The chain joins TRBV19 to TRBJ2-7; no firm D call. Trimming took 3 bases from V and 5 from J, leaving 8 bases between them. The CDR3 is 12 residues long. Germline V CDR1 and CDR2: LNHDA, SQIVND (reference sequence). CDR3 in DNA: TGTGCCAGTAGTATTCGACCGAACGAGCAGTACTTC. As protein: CASSIRPNEQYF.

The V and J genes are TRBV28 and TRBJ1-2; 7 bases agree with TRBD1. The CDR3 covers 14 residues. The germline V gene encodes CDR1 MDHEN and CDR2 SYDVKM. The junction had 6 bases not matched to a gene; V was cut back by 2 bases and J by 6 bases. The DNA of the CDR3 is TGTGCCAGCAGTTTACGGCAGGGGGGTGATGGCTACACCTTC. Translation gives CASSLRQGGDGYTF.